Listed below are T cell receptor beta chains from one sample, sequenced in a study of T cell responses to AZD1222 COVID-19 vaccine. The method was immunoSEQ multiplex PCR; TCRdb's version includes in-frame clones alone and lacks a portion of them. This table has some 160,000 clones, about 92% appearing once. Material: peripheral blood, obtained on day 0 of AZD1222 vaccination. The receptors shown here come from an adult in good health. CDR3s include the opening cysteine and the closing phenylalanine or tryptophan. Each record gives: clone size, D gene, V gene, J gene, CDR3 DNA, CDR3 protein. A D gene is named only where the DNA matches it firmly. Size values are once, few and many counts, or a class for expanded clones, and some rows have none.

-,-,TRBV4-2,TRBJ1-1,TGTGCCAGCAGCCAACCTTTAATCAGAAGCACTGAAGCTTTCTTT,CASSQPLIRSTEAFF
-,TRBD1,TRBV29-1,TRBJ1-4,TGCAGCGTTGGAGTGACAGGGGCCGATAATGAAAAACTGTTTTTT,CSVGVTGADNEKLFF
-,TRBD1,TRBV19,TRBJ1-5,TGTGCCAGTAGTTCAACAGGGGGTAGCAATCAGCCCCAGCATTTT,CASSSTGGSNQPQHF
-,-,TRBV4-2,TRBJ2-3,TGTGCCAGCAGCCAAGATTTTTCGGTTAGCACAGATACGCAGTATTTT,CASSQDFSVSTDTQYF
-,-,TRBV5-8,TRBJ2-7,TGTGCCAGCAGCCTTGGGACGTCGAAAAGCTCCTACGAGCAGTACTTC,CASSLGTSKSSYEQYF
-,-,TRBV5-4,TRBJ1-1,TGTGCCAGCAGCTTGTATGGGGACCGCACCTCGAACACTGAAGCTTTCTTT,CASSLYGDRTSNTEAFF
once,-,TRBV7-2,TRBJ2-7,TGTGCCAGCAGCCCTAGAGGGGTGCGCTACGAGCAGTACTTC,CASSPRGVRYEQYF
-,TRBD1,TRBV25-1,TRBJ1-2,TGTGCCAGCAGGAGGGAGGGGGCTGGCTACACCTTC,CASRREGAGYTF
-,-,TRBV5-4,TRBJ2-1,TGTGCCAGCAGCCCTCAGATGAATGAGCAGTTCTTC,CASSPQMNEQFF
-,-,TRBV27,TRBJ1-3,TGTGCCAGCAGTACGGACCCTGGAAACACCATATATTTT,CASSTDPGNTIYF
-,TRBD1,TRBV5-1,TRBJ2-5,TGCGCCAGCAGCGGGACAGGGTCTGAGACCCAGTACTTC,CASSGTGSETQYF
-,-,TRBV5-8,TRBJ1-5,TGTGCCAGCAGCTCCGGGAGACAGGCAGGTCAGCCCCAGCATTTT,CASSSGRQAGQPQHF
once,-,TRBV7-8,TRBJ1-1,TGTGCCAGCAGCTTTTCCGGTGCGAGCATGAACACTGAAGCTTTCTTT,CASSFSGASMNTEAFF
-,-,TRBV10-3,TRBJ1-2,TGTGCCATCAGTGAAGGGGTTAACTATGGCTACACCTTC,CAISEGVNYGYTF
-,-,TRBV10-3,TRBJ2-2,TGTGCCATCAGTGAAGTGTTCTTTTCGAACACCGGGGAGCTGTTTTTT,CAISEVFFSNTGELFF
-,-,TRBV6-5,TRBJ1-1,TGTGCCAGCACCCAGGGAATGAACACTGAAGCTTTCTTT,CASTQGMNTEAFF
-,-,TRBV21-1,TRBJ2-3,TGTGCCAGCAGCAAAGGGGTAGCGGGGGGCCCTGGAGATACGCAGTATTTT,CASSKGVAGGPGDTQYF
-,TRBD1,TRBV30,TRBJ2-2,TGTGCCTATGACCGGGACAGGGGGTACGGGGAGCTGTTTTTT,CAYDRDRGYGELFF
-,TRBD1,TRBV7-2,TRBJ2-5,TGTGCCAGCAGCTCCGGGACAGGGTCGAAGACCCAGTACTTC,CASSSGTGSKTQYF
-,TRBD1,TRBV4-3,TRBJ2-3,TGCGCCAGCAGCCAAGGGACAGGGGGCATAGATACGCAGTATTTT,CASSQGTGGIDTQYF
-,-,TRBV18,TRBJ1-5,TGTGCCAGCTCACTCCCGGGGCAGCCCCAGCATTTT,CASSLPGQPQHF
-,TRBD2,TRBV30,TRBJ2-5,TGTGCCTGGATGAAGGAGCTAGCGGGGGGAGAGACCCAGTACTTC,CAWMKELAGGETQYF
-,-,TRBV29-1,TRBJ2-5,TGCAGCGCTATCCCTCCCGAAGAGACCCAGTACTTC,CSAIPPEETQYF
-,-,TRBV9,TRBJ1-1,TGTGCCAGCAGCCAGGACTCCTTCGGTACTGAAGCTTTCTTT,CASSQDSFGTEAFF
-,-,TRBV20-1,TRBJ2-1,TGCAGTGCTAGAGCGGGAACCAAGCAGTTCTTC,CSARAGTKQFF
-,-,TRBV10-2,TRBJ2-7,TGCGCCAGCAGTGAGGAGGGACAAACCTACGAGCAGTACTTC,CASSEEGQTYEQYF
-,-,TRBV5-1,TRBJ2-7,TGCGCCAGCAGCTTGAACGCCCGCTCCTACGAGCAGTACTTC,CASSLNARSYEQYF
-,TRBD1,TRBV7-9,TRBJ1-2,TGTGCCAGCAGCTTAGCTGACAGGGTGTATGACTATGGCTACACCTTC,CASSLADRVYDYGYTF
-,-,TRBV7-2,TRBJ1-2,TGTGCCAGCAGCTTAATAGGGCAGGGCTCCTATGGCTACACCTTC,CASSLIGQGSYGYTF
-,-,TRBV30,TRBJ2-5,TGTGCCTGGAGTAATCAGTACCAAGAGACCCAGTACTTC,CAWSNQYQETQYF
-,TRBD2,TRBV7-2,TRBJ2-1,TGTGCCAGCACCCTTAGCGGGGGGGCCTACAATGAGCAGTTCTTC,CASTLSGGAYNEQFF